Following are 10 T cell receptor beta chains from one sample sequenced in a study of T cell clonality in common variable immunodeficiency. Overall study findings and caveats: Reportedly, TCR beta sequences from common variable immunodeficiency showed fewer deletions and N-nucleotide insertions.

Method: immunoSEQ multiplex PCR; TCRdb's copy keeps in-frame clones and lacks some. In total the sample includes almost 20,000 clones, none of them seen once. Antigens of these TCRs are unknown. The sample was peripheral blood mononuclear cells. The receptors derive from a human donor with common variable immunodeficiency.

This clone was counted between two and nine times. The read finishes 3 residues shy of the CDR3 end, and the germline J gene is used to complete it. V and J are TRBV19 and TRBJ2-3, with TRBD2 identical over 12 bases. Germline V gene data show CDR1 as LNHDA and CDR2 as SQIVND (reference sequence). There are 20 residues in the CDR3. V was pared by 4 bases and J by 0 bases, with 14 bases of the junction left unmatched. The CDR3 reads CASSTSTSGSTPTSTDTQYF. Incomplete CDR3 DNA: TGTGCCAGTAGTACTTCGACTAGCGGGAGTACCCCAACAAGCACAGATACG.

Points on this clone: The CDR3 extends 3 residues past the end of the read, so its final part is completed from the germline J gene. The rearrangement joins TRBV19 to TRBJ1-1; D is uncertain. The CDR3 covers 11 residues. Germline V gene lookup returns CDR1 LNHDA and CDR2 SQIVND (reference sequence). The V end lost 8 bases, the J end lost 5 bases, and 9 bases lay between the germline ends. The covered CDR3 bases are TGTGCCAGTTCCGGAGGGACTGAA. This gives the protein CASSGGTE. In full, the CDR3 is CASSGGTEAFF.

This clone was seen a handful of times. The CDR3 DNA, read in part, is TGTGCCAGCAGCCCCGGGACAGGGAGAGCCTACGAG. Protein: CASSPGTGRAYE. The full CDR3 protein is CASSPGTGRAYEQYF. The V call is TRBV7-2, the J call TRBJ2-7, with TRBD1 identical over 9 bases. The read ends 3 residues shy of where the CDR3 ends; the end is completed using the germline J gene. The V segment lost 5 bases and the J segment 2 bases; nucleotides outside the gene matches: 7. The CDR3 runs to 15 residues. Germline V gene data show CDR1 as SGHTA and CDR2 as FQGNSA. Supplemented by reference TRBV7-2 and TRBJ2-7, the full variable domain reads GAGVSQSPSNKVTEKGKDVELRCDPISGHTALYWYRQSLGQGLEFLIYFQGNSAPDKSGLPSDRFSAERTGGSVSTLTIQRTQQEDSAVYLCASSPGTGRAYEQYFGPGTRLTVT.

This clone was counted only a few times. The covered CDR3 bases are TGTGCCAGCAGCGGACTCACCGGGGAG. It encodes CASSGLTGE. The full-length CDR3 reads as CASSGLTGELFF. The chain joins TRBV7-9 to TRBJ2-2; TRBD2 is a possible D gene (5 bases). The CDR3 end falls 3 residues outside the read, so it is completed with the germline J gene. Trimming took off 5 bases at V and 4 bases at J, with 5 bases between the two ends. The CDR3 consists of 12 residues. Germline assignment: CDR1 SEHNR and CDR2 FQNEAQ (reference sequence).

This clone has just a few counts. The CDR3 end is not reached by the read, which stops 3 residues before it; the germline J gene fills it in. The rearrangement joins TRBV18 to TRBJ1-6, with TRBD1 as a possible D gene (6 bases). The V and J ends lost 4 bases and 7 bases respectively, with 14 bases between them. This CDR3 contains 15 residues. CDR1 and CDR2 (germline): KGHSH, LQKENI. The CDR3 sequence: CASSRWDTSNSPLHF. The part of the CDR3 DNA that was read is TGTGCCAGCTCACGTTGGGACACCTCCAATTCACCC. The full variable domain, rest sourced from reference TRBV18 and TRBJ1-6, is NAGVMQNPRHLVRRRGQEARLRCSPMKGHSHVYWYRQLPEEGLKFMVYLQKENIIDESGMPKERFSAEFPKEGPSILRIQQVVRGDSAAYFCASSRWDTSNSPLHFGNGTRLTVT.

The CDR3 loop reads CASSFGWGYTF. Incomplete CDR3 DNA: TGTGCCAGCAGCTTCGGGTGGGGC. This chain joins TRBV7-9 and TRBJ1-2, with D hard to call. The sequence runs out 3 residues before the end of the CDR3; the remainder is reconstructed from the germline J gene. The CDR3 has 11 amino acids. Germline V gene sequence: CDR1 SEHNR, CDR2 FQNEAQ (reference sequence).

The chain's CDR3 is CASSPVRAGAGNEQFF. The sequenced CDR3 bases are TGTGCCAGCTCACCGGTCCGAGCGGGGGCGGGCAATGAG. This chain joins TRBV18 and TRBJ2-1, with 8 bases that match TRBD2. Sequencing ends 3 residues short of the CDR3 end; the germline J gene provides the rest. Trimming cost V 3 bases and J 6 bases; bases outside gene matches: 10. Looked up from germline, CDR1 is KGHSH and CDR2 is LQKENI. The CDR3 contains 16 residues.

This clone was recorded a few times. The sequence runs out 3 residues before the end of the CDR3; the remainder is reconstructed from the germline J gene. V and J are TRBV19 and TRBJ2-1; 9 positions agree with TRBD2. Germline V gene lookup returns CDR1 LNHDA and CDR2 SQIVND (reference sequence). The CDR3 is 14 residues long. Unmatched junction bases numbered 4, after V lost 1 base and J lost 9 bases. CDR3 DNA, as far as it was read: TGTGCCAGTAGTATAGGCCTAGCGGGGACTGAG. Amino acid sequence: CASSIGLAGTE. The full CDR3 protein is CASSIGLAGTEQFF.

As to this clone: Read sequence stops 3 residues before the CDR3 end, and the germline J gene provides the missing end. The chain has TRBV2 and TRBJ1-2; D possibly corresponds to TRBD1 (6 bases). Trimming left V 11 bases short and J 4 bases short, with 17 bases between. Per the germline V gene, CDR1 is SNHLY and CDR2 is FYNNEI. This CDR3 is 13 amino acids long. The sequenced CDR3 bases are TGTGCCGTACCAAACAGGGAGTTCTATGGC. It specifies CAVPNREFYG. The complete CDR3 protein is CAVPNREFYGYTF.

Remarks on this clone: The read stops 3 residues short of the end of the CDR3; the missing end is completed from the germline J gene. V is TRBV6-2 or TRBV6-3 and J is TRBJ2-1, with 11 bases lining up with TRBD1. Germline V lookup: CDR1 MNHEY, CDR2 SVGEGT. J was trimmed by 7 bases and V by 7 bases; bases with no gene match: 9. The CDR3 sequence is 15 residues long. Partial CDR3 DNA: TGTGCCAGCACTACCACCGGGACAGGGGGGAATGAG. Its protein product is CASTTTGTGGNE. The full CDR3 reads CASTTTGTGGNEQFF.